The source of this T cell receptor (beta chain) is a study of T cell changes during pregnancy in multiple sclerosis. Trimming took 3 bases from V and 4 from J, leaving 14 bases between them. Germline values: CDR1 SNHLY, CDR2 FYNNEI. The CDR3 has 15 residues. Using immunoSEQ multiplex PCR, the repertoire was profiled, and TCRdb retains in-frame clones only, with some absent. The data contain 70,000 to 85,000 clones, 92% of them singletons. Sequencing used peripheral blood, obtained before pregnancy. This chain joins TRBV2 and TRBJ2-3; a possible D gene is TRBD2 (5 bases). The TCR comes from a female donor with multiple sclerosis, enrolled in a pregnancy study. In DNA, the CDR3 is TGTGCCAGCAGTGAGGTGGGAGTAGTCTCAGATACGCAGTATTTT. This encodes CASSEVGVVSDTQYF. Drawing the rest from reference TRBV2 and TRBJ2-3, the complete variable domain is EPEVTQTPSHQVTQMGQEVILRCVPISNHLYFYWYRQILGQKVEFLVSFYNNEISEKSEIFDDQFSVERPDGSNFTLKIRSTKLEDSAMYFCASSEVGVVSDTQYFGPGTRLTVL.